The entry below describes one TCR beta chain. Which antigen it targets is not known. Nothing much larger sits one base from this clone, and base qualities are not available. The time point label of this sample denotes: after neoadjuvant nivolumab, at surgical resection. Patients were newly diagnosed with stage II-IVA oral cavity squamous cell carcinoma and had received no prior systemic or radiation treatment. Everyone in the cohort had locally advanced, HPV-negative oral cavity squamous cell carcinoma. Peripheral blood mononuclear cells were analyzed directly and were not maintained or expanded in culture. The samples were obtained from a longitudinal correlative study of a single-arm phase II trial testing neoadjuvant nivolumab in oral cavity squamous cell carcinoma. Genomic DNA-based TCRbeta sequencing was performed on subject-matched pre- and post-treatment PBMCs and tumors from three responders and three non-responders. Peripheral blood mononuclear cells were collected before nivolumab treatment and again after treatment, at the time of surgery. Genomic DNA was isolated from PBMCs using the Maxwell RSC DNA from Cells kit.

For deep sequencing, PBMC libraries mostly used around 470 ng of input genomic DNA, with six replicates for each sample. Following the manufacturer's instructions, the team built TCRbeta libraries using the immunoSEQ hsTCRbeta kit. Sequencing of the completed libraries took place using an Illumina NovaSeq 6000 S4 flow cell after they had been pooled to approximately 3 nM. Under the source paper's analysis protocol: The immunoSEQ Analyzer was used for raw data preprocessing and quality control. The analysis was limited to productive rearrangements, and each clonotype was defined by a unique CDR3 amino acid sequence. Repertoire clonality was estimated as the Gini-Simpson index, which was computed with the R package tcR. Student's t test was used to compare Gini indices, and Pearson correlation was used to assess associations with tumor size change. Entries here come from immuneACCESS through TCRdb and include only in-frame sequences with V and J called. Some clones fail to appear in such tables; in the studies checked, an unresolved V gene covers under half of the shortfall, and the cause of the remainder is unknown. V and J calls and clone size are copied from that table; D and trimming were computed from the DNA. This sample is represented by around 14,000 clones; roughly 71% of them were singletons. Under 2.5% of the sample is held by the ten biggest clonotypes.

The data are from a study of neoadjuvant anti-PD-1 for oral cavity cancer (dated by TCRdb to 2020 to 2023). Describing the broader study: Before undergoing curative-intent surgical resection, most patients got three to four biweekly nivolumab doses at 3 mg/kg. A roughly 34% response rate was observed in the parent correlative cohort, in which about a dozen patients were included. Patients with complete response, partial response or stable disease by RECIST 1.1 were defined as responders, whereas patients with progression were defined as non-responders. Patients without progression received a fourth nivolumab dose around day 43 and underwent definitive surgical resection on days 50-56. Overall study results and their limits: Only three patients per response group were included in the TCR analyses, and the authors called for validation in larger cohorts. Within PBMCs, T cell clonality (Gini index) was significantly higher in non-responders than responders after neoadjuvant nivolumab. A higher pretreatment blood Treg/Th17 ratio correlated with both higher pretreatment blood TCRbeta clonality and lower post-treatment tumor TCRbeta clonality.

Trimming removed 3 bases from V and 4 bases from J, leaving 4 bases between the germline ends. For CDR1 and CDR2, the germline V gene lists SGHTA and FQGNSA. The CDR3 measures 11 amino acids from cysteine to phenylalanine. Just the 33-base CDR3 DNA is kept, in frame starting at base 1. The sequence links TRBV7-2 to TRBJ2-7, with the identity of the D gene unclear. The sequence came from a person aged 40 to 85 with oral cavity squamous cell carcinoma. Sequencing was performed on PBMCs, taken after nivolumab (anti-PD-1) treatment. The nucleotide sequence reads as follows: TGTGCCAGCAGCTTGAGGTACGAGCAGTACTTC. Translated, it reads CASSLRYEQYF.